The next 32 T cell receptor beta chains were all read from a single sample in a study of blood T cell repertoires in COVID-19. Measured with immunoSEQ multiplex PCR; TCRdb has only the in-frame clones, and not every one. The sample shows a few hundred thousand clones, 89% of them seen only once. The sequencing sample was made of peripheral blood. Receptors were obtained from a woman aged 40 to 50 who had recovered from COVID-19.

V gene TRBV30 combines with J gene TRBJ2-7; D is perhaps TRBD1 (6 bases). Germline assignment: CDR1 GTSNPN and CDR2 SVGIG (reference sequence). There are 15 residues in the CDR3. V gave up 0 bases and J gave up 6 bases, with 18 bases separating them. The CDR3 sequence: CAWSVLWDTRGEQYF. DNA of the CDR3: TGTGCCTGGAGTGTACTTTGGGACACCCGGGGCGAGCAGTACTTC.

The rearrangement joins TRBV5-1 to TRBJ2-2, with D possibly TRBD2 on 5 matching bases. The CDR3 is made up of 16 amino acids. The germline V gene has CDR1 SGHRS and CDR2 YFSETQ. The V end lost 0 bases, the J end lost 6 bases, and 15 bases lay between the germline ends. Here the CDR3 DNA reads TGCGCCAGCAGCTTGGACCCCCTCGGAGCGGCCGGGGAGCTGTTTTTT. Translating gives CASSLDPLGAAGELFF.

The chain is built from TRBV14 and TRBJ2-5; possible D gene TRBD2, 6 bases. This CDR3 has 14 amino acids. Trimming stripped 4 bases from V and 4 bases from J, with 13 bases between. The germline CDR1 and CDR2 sequences are SGHDN and FVKESK. The DNA of the CDR3 is TGTGCCAGCAGCCTTCAGACTAGTCGAGAGACCCAGTACTTC. Amino acid sequence: CASSLQTSRETQYF.

The J gene is TRBJ1-5, the V gene TRBV27; 7 bases line up with TRBD1. Germline V gene lookup returns CDR1 MNHEY and CDR2 SMNVEV (reference sequence). This CDR3 spans 13 amino acids. V shed 6 bases and J 5 bases; nucleotides not matched to a gene: 4. The chain's CDR3 is CASRGQFDQPQHF. DNA for the CDR3: TGTGCCAGCAGGGGACAGTTTGATCAGCCCCAGCATTTT.

The chain combines TRBV28 with TRBJ2-3; 9 bases line up with TRBD1. Germline-derived CDR1 and CDR2 are MDHEN and SYDVKM. This CDR3 region has 17 residues. Unmatched junction bases numbered 13, after V lost 8 bases and J lost 1 base. The CDR3 DNA reads as TGTGCCAGCCCCCCCCTCCGGGACAGGGACGGCACAGATACGCAGTATTTT. Amino acids: CASPPLRDRDGTDTQYF. The variable domain in full, completed from reference TRBV28 and TRBJ2-3, reads DVKVTQSSRYLVKRTGEKVFLECVQDMDHENMFWYRQDPGLGLRLIYFSYDVKMKEKGDIPEGYSVSREKKERFSLILESASTNQTSMYLCASPPLRDRDGTDTQYFGPGTRLTVL.

This chain links TRBV19 with TRBJ2-7, with 8 bases that match TRBD1. The CDR3 has 14 amino acids. With 4 bases clipped from V and 1 base from J, the junction kept 3 bases outside the gene matches. Germline CDR1 is LNHDA and CDR2 is SQIVND (reference sequence). The CDR3 loop reads CASSTGTGSYEQYF. In DNA form, the CDR3 reads TGTGCCAGTAGTACGGGGACAGGATCCTACGAGCAGTACTTC.

In its sample, this clone was seen a few times. The CDR3 protein is CASSEGAGATDTQYF. The CDR3 nucleotides are TGTGCCAGCAGTGAGGGAGCGGGGGCCACCGATACGCAGTATTTT. The chain recombines TRBV6-1 with TRBJ2-3; 8 bases fit TRBD2. Germline V CDR1 and CDR2: MNHNS, SASEGT. CDR3 length: 15 residues. V dropped 3 bases and J dropped 6; count of bases not matched to a gene: 8.

This rearrangement joins TRBV28 to TRBJ2-5; 7 positions agree with TRBD2. The germline CDR1 and CDR2 sequences are MDHEN and SYDVKM. V dropped 3 bases and J dropped 5; count of bases not matched to a gene: 9. The CDR3 runs 15 residues. The CDR3 region is CASSFADSGGETQYF. The CDR3 bases are TGTGCCAGCAGTTTCGCGGACTCGGGGGGTGAGACCCAGTACTTC.

The chain combines TRBV11-1 with TRBJ2-7, with TRBD2 as a possible D gene (6 bases). Looked up from germline, CDR1 is SGHAT and CDR2 is FQDESV (reference sequence). Trimming left V 5 bases short and J 1 base short, with 15 bases between. The length of the CDR3 is 15 residues. CDR3 amino acids: CASSLSGGGSYEQYF. Written as DNA, the CDR3 is TGTGCCAGCAGCCTCTCGGGTGGGGGGTCCTACGAGCAGTACTTC. Filled out from reference TRBV11-1 and TRBJ2-7, the complete variable domain reads EAEVAQSPRYKITEKSQAVAFWCDPISGHATLYWYRQILGQGPELLVQFQDESVVDDSQLPKDRFSAERLKGVDSTLKIQPAELGDSAMYLCASSLSGGGSYEQYFGPGTRLTVT.

This clone was recorded a few times. The rearrangement joins TRBV5-1 to TRBJ2-2; 10 bases are shared with TRBD2. Trimming cost V 0 bases and J 2 bases; bases outside gene matches: 1. The CDR3 contains 16 residues. From germline, CDR1 is SGHRS and CDR2 YFSETQ. CDR3 in DNA: TGCGCCAGCAGCTTGGGGACTAGCGGAAACACCGGGGAGCTGTTTTTT. Translation gives CASSLGTSGNTGELFF.

The chain combines TRBV5-1 with TRBJ2-4; the match to TRBD1 covers 9 bases. CDR1 SGHRS and CDR2 YFSETQ come from the germline V gene. This CDR3 region has 15 residues. The junction had 10 bases not matched to a gene; V was cut back by 4 bases and J by 8 bases. CDR3 nucleotides: TGCGCCAGCAGCCAAACTACAGGGGGCGTCGACATTCAGTACTTC. The encoded protein is CASSQTTGGVDIQYF.

The rearrangement joins TRBV5-8 to TRBJ2-7, with 12 bases fitting TRBD2. The length of the CDR3 is 15 residues. With 1 base clipped from V and 4 bases from J, the junction kept 3 bases outside the gene matches. Germline CDR1 is SGHTS and CDR2 is YDEGEE. The CDR3 loop reads CASSLSSGRAYEQYF. The CDR3 DNA reads TGTGCCAGCAGCTTGTCTAGCGGGAGGGCTTACGAGCAGTACTTC.

The J gene is TRBJ2-5, the V gene TRBV9; 8 bases are a match to TRBD1. This CDR3 spans 16 amino acids. Unmatched junction bases numbered 9, after V lost 1 base and J lost 4 bases. In germline, CDR1 is SGDLS, CDR2 YYNGEE. Here the CDR3 reads CASSVLSGQGAETQYF. The CDR3 DNA follows: TGTGCCAGCAGCGTATTATCGGGCCAGGGGGCAGAGACCCAGTACTTC.

This clone has a handful of counts. CDR3 in amino acids: CASSLAPGLYNEQFF. The DNA of the CDR3 is TGCGCCAGCAGCTTGGCCCCGGGACTCTACAATGAGCAGTTCTTC. The chain is built from TRBV5-1 and TRBJ2-1; perhaps TRBD2 as D (6 bases). Germline V gene lookup returns CDR1 SGHRS and CDR2 YFSETQ. There are 15 residues in the CDR3. V was cut by 0 bases and J by 3 bases, with 10 bases left in between.

The chain has TRBV7-2 and TRBJ2-1; 8 bases map to TRBD2. J gave up 5 bases and V 1 base, and 4 bases lay outside the gene matches. CDR3 length: 15 amino acids. In germline, CDR1 is SGHTA, CDR2 FQGNSA. CDR3 residues: CASSLGLARHNEQFF. For the CDR3, the DNA is TGTGCCAGCAGCTTAGGACTAGCGCGGCACAATGAGCAGTTCTTC.

V usage is TRBV10-3 and J usage is TRBJ2-1; TRBD2 might be the D (5 bases). The CDR3 totals 15 residues. V was pared by 7 bases and J by 5 bases, with 18 bases between. The germline gives CDR1 ENHRY, CDR2 SYGVKD. The CDR3 DNA is TGTGCCATCAATCCGTCGGGATCGCACAACAATGAGCAGTTCTTC. Translating it yields CAINPSGSHNNEQFF.

The rearrangement uses TRBV3-1 (or the pseudogene TRBV3-2) and TRBJ2-3, with a weak D call TRBD2 (5 bases). This CDR3 spans 15 amino acids. V lost 1 base and J 1 base, leaving 9 bases between the germline ends. CDR1 is LGHDT, CDR2 YNNKEL, per germline (reference sequence). Here the CDR3 reads CASSQAGIGTDTQYF. In DNA form, the CDR3 reads TGTGCCAGCAGCCAAGCCGGGATCGGCACAGATACGCAGTATTTT.

V and J are TRBV27 and TRBJ2-1; 8 nucleotides align to TRBD2. In germline, CDR1 is MNHEY, CDR2 SMNVEV (reference sequence). The length of the CDR3 is 15 residues. V shed 4 bases, J shed 5 bases, and the junction held 7 bases outside the gene matches. CDR3 DNA sequence: TGTGCCAGCAGTTATAGCGGGATGGCTAACAATGAGCAGTTCTTC. This sequence encodes CASSYSGMANNEQFF.

This chain joins TRBV6-6 and TRBJ1-2; D gene unclear. Germline CDR1 MNHNY, CDR2 SVGAGI (reference sequence). The CDR3 runs 12 residues. Deletions cut 5 bases from V and 8 bases from J, with 12 bases between. This CDR3 is CASSDQARGYTF. The CDR3 DNA reads as TGTGCCAGCAGTGACCAAGCGAGAGGCTACACCTTC.

This chain uses TRBV12-3 or TRBV12-4 with TRBJ2-5, with TRBD2 matching 8 bases. There are 13 residues in the CDR3. Trimming cost V 5 bases and J 4 bases; bases outside gene matches: 3. The CDR3: CASSHRGGETQYF. The CDR3 bases are TGTGCCAGCAGTCACCGGGGGGGAGAGACCCAGTACTTC.

This rearrangement joins TRBV5-1 to TRBJ2-1, with D tentatively TRBD1 (5 bases). V was cut by 7 bases and J by 7 bases, with 21 bases left in between. Germline V gene sequence: CDR1 SGHRS, CDR2 YFSETQ. This CDR3 spans 15 amino acids. The CDR3 region is CASRPGIPTRNEQFF. Written as DNA, the CDR3 is TGCGCCAGCCGCCCAGGGATCCCCACACGGAATGAGCAGTTCTTC.

V usage is TRBV7-3 and J usage is TRBJ2-1; D not resolved. V lost 4 bases to trimming and J lost 9 bases, with 13 bases between them. Germline V gene sequence: CDR1 SGHTA, CDR2 FQGTGA. The CDR3 is 13 amino acids. CDR3 region: CASSSPLTGEQFF. In DNA, the CDR3 is TGTGCCAGCAGCTCCCCCTTGACGGGTGAGCAGTTCTTC.

The V and J genes are TRBV2 and TRBJ2-1; TRBD2 matches at 13 bases. V lost 6 bases and J lost 10; bases outside the gene matches: 6. Germline CDR1 reads SNHLY; CDR2 reads FYNNEI. The CDR3 covers 14 residues. This chain's CDR3 is CASRGLAGVSEQFF. The CDR3 DNA sequence: TGTGCCAGCAGAGGACTAGCGGGAGTAAGCGAGCAGTTCTTC. The full variable domain, with the rest looked up from reference TRBV2 and TRBJ2-1, is EPEVTQTPSHQVTQMGQEVILRCVPISNHLYFYWYRQILGQKVEFLVSFYNNEISEKSEIFDDQFSVERPDGSNFTLKIRSTKLEDSAMYFCASRGLAGVSEQFFGPGTRLTVL.

This chain links TRBV7-6 with TRBJ2-1; perhaps TRBD1 as D (6 bases). The germline V gene encodes CDR1 SGHVS and CDR2 FNYEAQ. Trimming shortened V by 3 bases and J by 7 bases, and 16 bases separated the two germline ends. This CDR3 spans 15 amino acids. The CDR3 DNA is TGTGCCAGCAGCTTCCCCGCAGGGGCAGAAAATGAGCAGTTCTTC. This encodes CASSFPAGAENEQFF.

This rearrangement joins TRBV14 to TRBJ1-2; possible D gene TRBD1, 5 bases. The V end lost 0 bases, the J end lost 8 bases, and 28 bases lay between the germline ends. Germline lookup yields CDR1 SGHDN and CDR2 FVKESK. There are 19 residues in the CDR3. CDR3: CASSQDRRTREKPVGGYTF. Written as DNA, the CDR3 is TGTGCCAGCAGCCAAGATCGACGGACACGCGAAAAACCCGTTGGGGGCTACACCTTC.

V and J are TRBV7-8 and TRBJ2-1; 10 nucleotides agree with TRBD2. V was pared by 3 bases and J by 8 bases, with 7 bases of the junction left unmatched. Germline-derived CDR1 and CDR2 are SGHVS and FQNEAQ. The CDR3 loop spans 15 amino acids. The CDR3 nucleotides read TGTGCCAGCAGCTTCCAGCTAGCGGGAGACCATGAGCAGTTCTTC. It is translated as CASSFQLAGDHEQFF. The full variable domain, its missing parts supplied by reference TRBV7-8 and TRBJ2-1, is GAGVSQSPRYKVAKRGQDVALRCDPISGHVSLFWYQQALGQGPEFLTYFQNEAQLDKSGLPSDRFFAERPEGSVSTLKIQRTQQEDSAVYLCASSFQLAGDHEQFFGPGTRLTVL.

The count of this clone is one. This rearrangement joins TRBV4-1 to TRBJ2-3, with TRBD2 identical over 12 bases. The CDR3 contains 17 residues. V trimming: 4 bases; J trimming: 0 bases; junction bases outside the gene matches: 5. Germline assignment: CDR1 MGHRA and CDR2 YSYEKL. For the CDR3, the DNA is TGCGCCAGCAGCCTTTCCGGGACTAGCGGGAGCACAGATACGCAGTATTTT. It is translated as CASSLSGTSGSTDTQYF.

This rearrangement joins TRBV3-1 (or the pseudogene TRBV3-2) to TRBJ2-1; 12 bases match TRBD1. CDR3 size: 16 residues. The germline V gene has CDR1 LGHDT and CDR2 YNNKEL (reference sequence). The ends lost 4 bases at V and 8 bases at J; junction bases unmatched: 9. In DNA, the CDR3 is TGTGCCAGCAGCCGATTGGGACAGGGGGCGCATTATGAGCAGTTCTTC. Protein product: CASSRLGQGAHYEQFF.

The rearrangement uses TRBV6-1 and TRBJ2-7; D might be TRBD2 (5 bases). The CDR3 runs 14 residues. Trimming stripped 2 bases from V and 1 base from J, with 9 bases between. In germline, CDR1 is MNHNS, CDR2 SASEGT. In nucleotides, the CDR3 is TGTGCCAGCAGTGAAAGCGGCAGTTCCTACGAGCAGTACTTC. It is translated as CASSESGSSYEQYF.

This rearrangement joins TRBV27 to TRBJ2-7, with 9 bases that match TRBD2. Per germline, CDR1 MNHEY and CDR2 SMNVEV (reference sequence). The CDR3 is 15 amino acids. Trimming took 5 bases from V and 2 from J; bases not matched to a gene: 7. The CDR3: CASSPGLASPYEQYF. Here the CDR3 DNA reads TGTGCCAGCAGTCCCGGACTAGCGTCCCCCTACGAGCAGTACTTC.

This sequence joins TRBV28 and TRBJ2-7, with 7 bases that match TRBD2. In germline, CDR1 is MDHEN, CDR2 SYDVKM. V was pared by 3 bases and J by 1 base, with 9 bases of the junction left unmatched. The CDR3 runs to 16 residues. In DNA form, the CDR3 reads TGTGCCAGCAGTTTTGGTTCGGGGGGTCCATCCTACGAGCAGTACTTC. Translation: CASSFGSGGPSYEQYF.

The chain joins TRBV24-1 to TRBJ2-1, with D perhaps matching TRBD2 (5 bases). The V gene lost 2 bases and the J gene lost 4 bases, with 14 bases spanning the gap. The CDR3 has 16 residues. CDR1 is KGHDR and CDR2 is SFDVKD in the germline V gene. This CDR3 reads CATSDSASISYNEQFF. CDR3 DNA sequence: TGTGCCACCAGTGATTCGGCTAGCATCTCATACAATGAGCAGTTCTTC.